The clone carrying this T cell receptor beta chain was recorded a few times. Its specificity is unknown. Terminally differentiated effector memory CD45RA+ cells were excluded by CCR7 positive selection of CD45RO-negative cells. Each subset's genomic DNA was shared equally among a number of immunoSEQ plates. Some clones are missing from TCRdb's copy, which holds only in-frame ones; the method was immunoSEQ multiplex PCR. The sample carries about 2 million clones, approximately 94% recorded once. The sample originates from a study of shared clonotypes between healthy human individuals. Study findings and constraints: Naive subsets generally had larger estimated richness than memory subsets. Only a few donors were included, so the genetic and exposure-history diversity represented was limited.

This CDR3 is 15 amino acids long. Unmatched junction bases numbered 8, after V lost 2 bases and J lost 5 bases. Germline V gives CDR1 SEHNR, CDR2 FQNEAQ (reference sequence). Material: naive CD8+ T cells sorted from blood. The chain employs TRBV7-9 and TRBJ2-7, with 8 bases fitting TRBD2. This TCR was recovered from a man aged 18 to 29 in good health. In DNA, the CDR3 is TGTGCCAGCAGCTTAAGGAGGCGGGAGGCGAACGAGCAGTACTTC. Translated, it gives CASSLRRREANEQYF.